The entry that follows covers one TCR beta chain sequence. Original methodology: Reference gene primers were amplified, and this amplification served to estimate nucleated cell counts. Sequenced by immunoSEQ multiplex PCR; TCRdb stores in-frame clones only, minus some. The DNA gave D and trimming, while V, J and clone size come from that table. The sample holds 310,000 or so clones, more than 75% seen once. The data derive from a study of blood T cell repertoires in COVID-19. Background on the study: There were acute and convalescent COVID-19 samples, and they came from the United States, Italy and Spain. Sample material is recorded as cDNA or gDNA derived from T cells, B-cell-depleted T cells, or PBMCs.

The ends lost 4 bases at V and 2 bases at J; junction bases unmatched: 6. The CDR3 totals 16 residues. CDR1 and CDR2 (germline): LGHNA, YSLEER. The sample consisted of peripheral blood. The sequence was obtained from a woman aged 50 to 65 with active or convalescent COVID-19. The chain is built from TRBV4-3 and TRBJ2-3, with 10 nucleotides matching TRBD2. CDR3 coding DNA: TGCGCCAGCAGCCTAAACCTAGCGGGGGTCACAGATACGCAGTATTTT. Translated, it gives CASSLNLAGVTDTQYF.